The 3 T cell receptor beta chains below all came from one sample that was sequenced in a study of blood T cell repertoires in COVID-19. Profiled with immunoSEQ multiplex PCR; TCRdb holds only in-frame clones, not every one. This sample yields roughly 180,000 clones, of which roughly 84% are seen a single time; 10% to 13% belongs to the top ten. The sample taken for sequencing was peripheral blood. These TCRs come from a woman older than 75 with active or convalescent COVID-19.

The chain recombines TRBV5-1 with TRBJ1-1; no clear D. Germline CDR1 and CDR2: SGHRS and YFSETQ. There are 14 residues in the CDR3. V was shortened by 2 bases and J by 1 base, with 9 bases between the two germline ends. The CDR3 nucleotides read TGCGCCAGCAGCTTAGTCCTCGGGAACACTGAAGCTTTCTTT. Translating it yields CASSLVLGNTEAFF.

The chain links TRBV5-1 to TRBJ2-1, with 8 positions matching TRBD1. This CDR3 has 15 residues. Germline loops: CDR1 SGHRS, CDR2 YFSETQ. The V segment lost 2 bases and the J segment 5 bases; nucleotides outside the gene matches: 6. The CDR3 sequence is CASSFTGGSHNEQFF. In nucleotides, the CDR3 is TGCGCCAGCAGCTTTACAGGGGGGAGCCACAATGAGCAGTTCTTC.

J is TRBJ2-1 and V is TRBV7-2; 9 bases agree with TRBD2. This CDR3 comprises 15 residues. Unmatched junction bases numbered 4, after V lost 2 bases and J lost 5 bases. The germline gives CDR1 SGHTA, CDR2 FQGNSA. As DNA, the CDR3 is TGTGCCAGCAGCTTAATAGCGGGAGTGAACAATGAGCAGTTCTTC. Amino acids: CASSLIAGVNNEQFF.